The sequence of this TCR beta chain was determined in a study of T cells in women clearing cervical HPV infection. Study context: Controls gave blood once infection was undetectable; cases at lesion identification.

A word on this clone: The read stops 3 residues short of the end of the CDR3; the missing end is completed from the germline J gene.

J gave up 7 bases and V 6 bases, and 7 bases lay outside the gene matches. Germline V lookup: CDR1 SEHNR, CDR2 FQNEAQ (reference sequence). The CDR3 runs to 14 residues. Sequencing used immunoSEQ multiplex PCR; TCRdb keeps in-frame clones, though not all of them. Seen in this sample are roughly 37,000 clones; the ten most common clones hold 6% to 6.5%. The J gene is TRBJ2-1, the V gene TRBV7-9; 9 positions match TRBD1. The specimen sequenced was blood buffy coat. This TCR derives from a woman between 18 and 75 years old with a cervical HPV16 infection that either progressed to CIN3+ or cleared (not recorded which). CDR3 loop: CASRRGQGPNEQFF. The sequenced part of the CDR3 DNA is TGTGCCAGCAGACGGGGACAGGGTCCGAATGAG.